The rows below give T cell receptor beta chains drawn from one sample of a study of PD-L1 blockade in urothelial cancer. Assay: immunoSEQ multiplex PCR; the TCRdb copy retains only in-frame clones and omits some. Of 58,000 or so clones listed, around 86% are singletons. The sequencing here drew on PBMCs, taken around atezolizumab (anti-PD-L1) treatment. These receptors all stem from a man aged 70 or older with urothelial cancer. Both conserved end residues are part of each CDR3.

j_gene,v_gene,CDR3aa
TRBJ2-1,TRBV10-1,CASSDGWYNEQFF
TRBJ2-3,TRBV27,CASRVRVDTDTQYF
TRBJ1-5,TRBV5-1,CASSQQGPNSNQPQHF
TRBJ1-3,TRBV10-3,CAVGQGNSAGNTIYF
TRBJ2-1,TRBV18,CASSPRQGRYNEQFF
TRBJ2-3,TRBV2,CASSPRGASSTDTQYF
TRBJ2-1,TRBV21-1,CASSKGKGPGLADSRRAHEQFF
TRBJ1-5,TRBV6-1,CASSDRGVWDSNQPQHF
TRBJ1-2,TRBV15,CATSIQQGNYGYTF
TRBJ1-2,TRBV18,CASSPTTGGDYGYTF
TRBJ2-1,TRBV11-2,CASGQHGQAPYNEQFF
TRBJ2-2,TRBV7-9,CASSLARLAGPTGELFF